These 9 T cell receptor beta chains share one sample of origin, sequenced in a study of a mutant IDH1 vaccine in newly diagnosed glioma. Generated by immunoSEQ multiplex PCR, the TCRdb table keeps only in-frame clones and is missing some. Among roughly 32,000 clones, 80% to 85% were seen once, and the ten largest hold roughly 9%. The time point denotes: baseline, week 1 (first vaccination visit). Treatment of the sample: pre-vaccination baseline after standard-of-care therapy. Source: peripheral blood mononuclear cells (PBMCs), taken from a glioma patient treated with radiotherapy, temozolomide or both. The receptors originated from a man aged 50 or older with glioma. Some clones in this sample may be carry-over from other donors' samples.

This chain joins TRBV19 and TRBJ2-7; D is unclear. The CDR3 is made up of 13 amino acids. In germline, CDR1 is LNHDA, CDR2 SQIVND (reference sequence). Trimming took off 3 bases at V and 3 bases at J, with 9 bases between the two ends. For the CDR3, the DNA is TGTGCCAGTAGTATTGTCCCCGGCTACGAGCAGTACTTC. Its translation is CASSIVPGYEQYF.

The gene calls are TRBV5-1 and TRBJ2-1, with D possibly being TRBD2 (6 bases). Trimming took off 6 bases at V and 10 bases at J, with 20 bases between the two ends. Germline CDR1 SGHRS, CDR2 YFSETQ. The length of the CDR3 is 14 residues. CDR3 DNA: TGCGCCAGCAATGCGGGACTCCGAAATAACGAGCAGTTCTTC. Translation gives CASNAGLRNNEQFF.

V is TRBV6-5 and J is TRBJ2-7, with 9 bases matching TRBD1. Per germline, CDR1 MNHEY and CDR2 SVGAGI. V gave up 10 bases and J gave up 7 bases; unmatched junction bases: 14. CDR3 length: 14 amino acids. The CDR3 spells CATKRQGVFWEQYF. The CDR3, as DNA: TGTGCCACCAAAAGACAGGGGGTATTCTGGGAGCAGTACTTC.

The CDR3 loop is CASSWSGRGYEQYF. The CDR3 DNA follows: TGTGCCAGTAGTTGGAGCGGGAGAGGGTACGAGCAGTACTTC. The chain is built from TRBV19 and TRBJ2-7; 8 bases map to TRBD2. The CDR3 is 14 amino acids. The germline V gene encodes CDR1 LNHDA and CDR2 SQIVND (reference sequence). Trimming removed 5 bases from V and 4 bases from J; junction bases left unmatched: 7.

The chain has TRBV6-5 and TRBJ2-2; tentative D call: TRBD2 (6 bases). Germline CDR1 is MNHEY and CDR2 is SVGAGI. The ends were cut back, 4 bases at V and 5 bases at J, with 11 bases in the middle. This CDR3 comprises 14 residues. CDR3 protein: CASSSTAGTGELFF. The CDR3 coding sequence is TGTGCCAGCAGTTCCACGGCGGGGACCGGGGAGCTGTTTTTT.

The chain is built from TRBV5-1 and TRBJ2-1; TRBD1 matches 7 bases. The V gene end was trimmed by 3 bases and the J gene end by 9 bases; junction bases not matched to a gene: 3. Per germline, CDR1 SGHRS and CDR2 YFSETQ. There are 12 residues in the CDR3. This chain's CDR3 is CASSSGQAEQFF. CDR3 bases: TGCGCCAGCAGCTCCGGACAGGCTGAGCAGTTCTTC.

This clone has more than one count but fewer than ten. The CDR3 sequence: CASSKPQEWGYTF. The CDR3 region has the DNA TGTGCCAGCAGCAAACCACAGGAGTGGGGCTACACCTTC. V gene TRBV4-2 combines with J gene TRBJ1-2; tentative D call: TRBD1 (5 bases). Trimming cost V 5 bases and J 8 bases, with 15 bases left between them. CDR1 is LGHNA, CDR2 YNFKEQ, per germline. The CDR3 has 13 amino acids.

The rearrangement links TRBV14 to TRBJ2-7; 7 bases agree with TRBD1. The germline gives CDR1 SGHDN, CDR2 FVKESK. The junction had 7 bases not matched to a gene; V was cut back by 2 bases and J by 0 bases. This CDR3 contains 16 residues. The CDR3 is CASSQKTGAISYEQYF. CDR3 in DNA: TGTGCCAGCAGCCAAAAAACAGGGGCTATCTCCTACGAGCAGTACTTC.

This clone was detected a few times. The V and J genes are TRBV25-1 and TRBJ1-1; D is ambiguous. V lost 3 bases and J 1 base, leaving 6 bases between the germline ends. Germline CDR1 is MGHDK and CDR2 is SYGVNS. The CDR3 is 13 residues long. The CDR3 nucleotides are TGTGCCAGCAGTGAGAGAGGGAACACTGAAGCTTTCTTT. Amino acids: CASSERGNTEAFF.